The next 14 T cell receptor beta chains were all read from a single sample in a study of beta chain features in type 1 diabetes. Overall study findings and caveats: The study found moderately but significantly shorter TCRB CDR3s in all four CD4+ subsets of Type 1 diabetes patients.

These receptors have no known antigen. Expressed TCRB transcripts got sequenced, as all isolated RNA was reverse transcribed. This table comes from immunoSEQ multiplex PCR, and its TCRdb copy is limited to in-frame clones, with some not included. The table has roughly 100,000 clones, approximately 30% seen once. The sample was central memory CD4+ T cells from blood. The receptors come from a woman aged 18-29 years with type 1 diabetes.

This clone was picked up a small number of times. The J gene is TRBJ2-3, the V gene TRBV30; 10 nucleotides agree with TRBD2. There are 15 residues in the CDR3. With V trimmed by 3 bases and J by 2 bases, 5 bases remained unmatched. Germline V gene data show CDR1 as GTSNPN and CDR2 as SVGIG (reference sequence). The CDR3: CAWSTLAGATDTQYF. CDR3 DNA sequence: TGTGCCTGGAGCACCCTAGCGGGAGCCACAGATACGCAGTATTTT.

The chain joins TRBV11-2 to TRBJ1-3; D not certain. The CDR3 runs 14 residues. In germline, CDR1 is SGHAT, CDR2 FQNNGV. V was pared by 1 base and J by 2 bases, with 6 bases between. The DNA for the CDR3 is TGTGCCAGCAGCTTAGTAACAGCTGGAAACACCATATATTTT. The encoded protein is CASSLVTAGNTIYF.

This rearrangement joins TRBV28 to TRBJ1-5; TRBD1 might be the D (6 bases). The V end lost 4 bases, the J end lost 7 bases, and 20 bases lay between the germline ends. Germline V gene data show CDR1 as MDHEN and CDR2 as SYDVKM. The CDR3 totals 16 residues. CDR3 bases: TGTGCCAGCAGTTCTGGAGGTTCAGGGGTATGGCAGCCCCAGCATTTT. Translating it yields CASSSGGSGVWQPQHF.

This clone was detected only a few times. The chain links TRBV2 to TRBJ2-7; TRBD1 matches at 10 bases. The CDR3 is made up of 14 amino acids. CDR1 and CDR2 from the germline V gene are SNHLY and FYNNEI. V shed 6 bases, J shed 5 bases, and the junction held 7 bases outside the gene matches. CDR3 sequence: CASRVDRGLNEQYF. The CDR3 DNA sequence: TGTGCCAGCAGAGTCGACAGGGGGCTCAACGAGCAGTACTTC. The full variable domain, rest sourced from reference TRBV2 and TRBJ2-7, is EPEVTQTPSHQVTQMGQEVILRCVPISNHLYFYWYRQILGQKVEFLVSFYNNEISEKSEIFDDQFSVERPDGSNFTLKIRSTKLEDSAMYFCASRVDRGLNEQYFGPGTRLTVT.

V gene TRBV14 combines with J gene TRBJ2-5; 11 bases match TRBD2. The germline gives CDR1 SGHDN, CDR2 FVKESK. This CDR3 region has 17 residues. With 5 bases clipped from V and 2 bases from J, the junction kept 10 bases outside the gene matches. CDR3 DNA: TGTGCCAGCAGCGCCTTCTTCAGGACTAGCGGGCAAGAGACCCAGTACTTC. Translated: CASSAFFRTSGQETQYF.

The chain joins TRBV7-9 to TRBJ2-1; D is perhaps TRBD2 (6 bases). The CDR3 is 16 residues long. Germline V lookup: CDR1 SEHNR, CDR2 FQNEAQ (reference sequence). V gave up 5 bases and J gave up 2 bases, with 16 bases separating them. The CDR3 spells CASSPGSGRTYNEQFF. In DNA, the CDR3 is TGTGCCAGCAGCCCAGGGAGCGGGCGGACCTACAATGAGCAGTTCTTC.

The chain recombines TRBV6-5 with TRBJ2-7; 7 nucleotides line up with TRBD1. Losses at the gene ends were 8 bases for V and 0 bases for J; bases not matched to a gene: 10. The CDR3 has 15 amino acids. Per the germline V gene, CDR1 is MNHEY and CDR2 is SVGAGI. DNA of the CDR3: TGTGCCAGCCGGTTTGGACAGGAACACTCCTACGAGCAGTACTTC. This codes for CASRFGQEHSYEQYF.

The chain combines TRBV12-5 with TRBJ2-1, with D possibly TRBD2 on 7 matching bases. Per the germline V gene, CDR1 is LGHNT and CDR2 is FRNRAP. The V end lost 2 bases, the J end lost 6 bases, and 14 bases lay between the germline ends. There are 15 residues in the CDR3. The CDR3: CASGLTGEGVNEQFF. The CDR3 DNA sequence: TGTGCTAGTGGTTTGACCGGGGAGGGGGTCAATGAGCAGTTCTTC.

The chain recombines TRBV7-2 with TRBJ2-7, with 8 positions matching TRBD2. The CDR3 is made up of 12 amino acids. Germline CDR1 SGHTA, CDR2 FQGNSA. V lost 2 bases, J lost 6 bases, and 0 bases stayed unmatched. The CDR3 loop is CASSLLAGEQYV. The CDR3 DNA reads TGTGCCAGCAGCTTACTAGCGGGCGAGCAGTACGTC.

This clone was counted many times. The chain has TRBV2 and TRBJ1-4, with D tentatively TRBD1 (6 bases). V was shortened by 8 bases and J by 8 bases, with 12 bases between the two germline ends. The CDR3 extends over 12 amino acids. CDR1 and CDR2 from the germline V gene are SNHLY and FYNNEI. The CDR3 nucleotides read TGTGCCAGCCGCCCAGGGGAGGAAAAACTGTTTTTT. Amino acid sequence: CASRPGEEKLFF.

The V gene is TRBV18, the J gene TRBJ2-7; 15 bases are shared with TRBD2. In germline, CDR1 is KGHSH, CDR2 LQKENI. V gave up 5 bases and J gave up 4 bases; unmatched junction bases: 0. The CDR3 covers 14 residues. CDR3 nucleotides: TGTGCCAGCTCAGGGACTAGCGGGAGGTACGAGCAGTACGTC. As protein: CASSGTSGRYEQYV.

The J gene is TRBJ1-5, the V gene TRBV4-2, with 9 bases lining up with TRBD1. CDR3 size: 17 residues. V trimming: 0 bases; J trimming: 2 bases; junction bases outside the gene matches: 5. CDR1 and CDR2 (germline): LGHNA, YNFKEQ. In DNA form, the CDR3 reads TGTGCCAGCAGCCAAGAAGGGGGACAGGGTGGCAATCAGCCCCAGCATTTT. Translated, it gives CASSQEGGQGGNQPQHF.

This clone was observed a few times. V is TRBV18 and J is TRBJ1-2; D ambiguous. Germline CDR1 and CDR2: KGHSH and LQKENI. V dropped 2 bases and J dropped 3 bases, with 13 bases sitting between them. CDR3 length equals 15 residues. CDR3 amino acids: CASSPNPGKDYGYTF. CDR3 DNA: TGTGCCAGCTCACCAAATCCGGGGAAGGACTATGGCTACACCTTC.

The J gene is TRBJ2-5, the V gene TRBV18; D ambiguous. This CDR3 spans 14 amino acids. Germline V gene data show CDR1 as KGHSH and CDR2 as LQKENI. Trimming shortened V by 0 bases and J by 5 bases, and 10 bases separated the two germline ends. Written as DNA, the CDR3 is TGTGCCAGCTCACCACCGCTAGAGCGTGAGACCCAGTACTTC. Translation: CASSPPLERETQYF.